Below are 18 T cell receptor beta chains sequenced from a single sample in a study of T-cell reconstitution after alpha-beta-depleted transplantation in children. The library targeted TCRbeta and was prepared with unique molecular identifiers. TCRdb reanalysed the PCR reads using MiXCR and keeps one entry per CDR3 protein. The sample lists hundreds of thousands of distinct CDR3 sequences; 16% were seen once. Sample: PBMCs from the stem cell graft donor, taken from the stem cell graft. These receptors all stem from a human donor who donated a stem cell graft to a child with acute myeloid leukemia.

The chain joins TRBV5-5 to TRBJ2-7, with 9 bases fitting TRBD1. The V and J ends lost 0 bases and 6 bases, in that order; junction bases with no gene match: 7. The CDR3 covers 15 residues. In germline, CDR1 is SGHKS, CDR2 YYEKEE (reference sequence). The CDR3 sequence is CASSLAVQGAGEQYF. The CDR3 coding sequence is TGTGCCAGCAGCTTGGCGGTACAGGGGGCGGGCGAGCAGTACTTC.

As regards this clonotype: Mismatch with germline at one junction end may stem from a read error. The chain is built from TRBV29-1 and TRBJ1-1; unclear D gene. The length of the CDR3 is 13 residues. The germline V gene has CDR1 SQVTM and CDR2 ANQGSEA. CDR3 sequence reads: CSSRPSLNTEAIF. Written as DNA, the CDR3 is TGCAGCTCCCGCCCCTCGCTGAACACTGAAGCTATCTTT.

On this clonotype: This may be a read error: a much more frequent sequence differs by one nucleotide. The CDR3 region is CASSLEGASGANFLTF. Here the CDR3 DNA reads TGCGCCAGCAGCTTGGAGGGGGCATCTGGGGCCAACTTCCTGACTTTC. The rearrangement links TRBV5-1 to TRBJ2-6; 7 nucleotides agree with TRBD1. CDR3 length: 16 amino acids. Germline V CDR1 and CDR2: SGHRS, YFSETQ.

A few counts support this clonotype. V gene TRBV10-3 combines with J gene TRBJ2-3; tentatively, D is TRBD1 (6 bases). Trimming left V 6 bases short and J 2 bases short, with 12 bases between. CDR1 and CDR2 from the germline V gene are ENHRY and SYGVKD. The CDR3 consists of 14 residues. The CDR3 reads CAIRRDTNTDTQYF. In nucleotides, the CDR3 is TGTGCCATCAGGAGGGACACCAACACAGATACGCAGTATTTT.

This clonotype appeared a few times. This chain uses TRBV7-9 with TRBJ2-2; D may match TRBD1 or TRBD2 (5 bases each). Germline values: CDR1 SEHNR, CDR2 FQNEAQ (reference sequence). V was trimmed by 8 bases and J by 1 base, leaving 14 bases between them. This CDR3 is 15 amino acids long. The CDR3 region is CASPRDGLNTGELFF. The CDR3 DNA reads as TGTGCCAGCCCAAGGGACGGCTTGAACACCGGGGAGCTGTTTTTT.

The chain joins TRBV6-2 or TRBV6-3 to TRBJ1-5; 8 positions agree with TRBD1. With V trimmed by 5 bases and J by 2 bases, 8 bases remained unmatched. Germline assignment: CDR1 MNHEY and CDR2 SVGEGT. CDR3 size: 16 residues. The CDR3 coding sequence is TGTGCCAGCAGTCTTCAGGGGGCGGGTCGCAATCAGCCCCAGCATTTT. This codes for CASSLQGAGRNQPQHF.

The CDR3 DNA is TGTGCCAGCAGTTTACCAGGAGGGGACAGGGACGGCAATCAGCCCCAGCATTTT. This translates into CASSLPGGDRDGNQPQHF. The V and J genes are TRBV12-3 or TRBV12-4 and TRBJ1-5, with TRBD1 matching over 9 bases. The V segment lost 2 bases and the J segment 2 bases; nucleotides outside the gene matches: 10. The CDR3 is 18 residues long.

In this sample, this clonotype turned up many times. DNA of the CDR3: TGTGCCAGCAGTTGGGGGGGTAATGAAGCTTTCTTT. Amino acid sequence: CASSWGGNEAFF. The gene calls are TRBV6-5 and TRBJ1-1, with D maybe TRBD1 (5 bases). This CDR3 contains 12 residues. Germline V gene data show CDR1 as MNHEY and CDR2 as SVGAGI. Between the trimmed V and J ends, which lost 4 bases and 7 bases, there was a span of 10 bases.

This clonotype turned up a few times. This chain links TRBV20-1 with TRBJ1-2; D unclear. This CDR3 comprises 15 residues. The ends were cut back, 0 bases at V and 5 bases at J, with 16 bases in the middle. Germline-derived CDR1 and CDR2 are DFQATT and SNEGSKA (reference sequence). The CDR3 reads CSARDQTDPRYGYTF. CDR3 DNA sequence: TGCAGTGCTAGAGATCAAACGGACCCTCGATATGGCTACACCTTC.

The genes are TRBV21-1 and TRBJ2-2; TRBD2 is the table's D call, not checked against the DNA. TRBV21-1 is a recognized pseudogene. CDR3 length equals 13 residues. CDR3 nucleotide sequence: TGTGCCAGCATCTCAAGGAGGGCCGGGGAGCTGTTTTTT. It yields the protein CASISRRAGELFF.

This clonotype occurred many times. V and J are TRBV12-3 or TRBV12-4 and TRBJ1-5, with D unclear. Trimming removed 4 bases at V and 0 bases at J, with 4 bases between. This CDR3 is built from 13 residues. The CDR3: CASSSNSNQPQHF. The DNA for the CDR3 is TGTGCCAGCAGTTCTAATAGCAATCAGCCCCAGCATTTT.

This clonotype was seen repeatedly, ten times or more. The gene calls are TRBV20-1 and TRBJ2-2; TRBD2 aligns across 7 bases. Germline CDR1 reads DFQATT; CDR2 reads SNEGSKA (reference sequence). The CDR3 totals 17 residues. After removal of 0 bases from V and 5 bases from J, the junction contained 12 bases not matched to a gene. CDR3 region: CSARDEGAGRLTGELFF. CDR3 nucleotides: TGCAGTGCTAGAGATGAGGGAGCGGGGCGACTAACCGGGGAGCTGTTTTTT.

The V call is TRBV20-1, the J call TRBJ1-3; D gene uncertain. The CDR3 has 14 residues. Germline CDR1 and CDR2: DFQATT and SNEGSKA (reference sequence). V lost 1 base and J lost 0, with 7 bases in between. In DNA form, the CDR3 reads TGCAGTGCTAGAGGGCCGAGCTCTGGAAACACCATATATTTT. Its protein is CSARGPSSGNTIYF.

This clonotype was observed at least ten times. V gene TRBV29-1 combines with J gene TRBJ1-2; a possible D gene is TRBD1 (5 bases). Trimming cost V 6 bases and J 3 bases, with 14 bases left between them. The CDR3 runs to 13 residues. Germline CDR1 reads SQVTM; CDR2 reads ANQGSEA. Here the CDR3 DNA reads TGCAGCGTCCTGGACGGGACGCACTATGGCTACACCTTC. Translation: CSVLDGTHYGYTF.

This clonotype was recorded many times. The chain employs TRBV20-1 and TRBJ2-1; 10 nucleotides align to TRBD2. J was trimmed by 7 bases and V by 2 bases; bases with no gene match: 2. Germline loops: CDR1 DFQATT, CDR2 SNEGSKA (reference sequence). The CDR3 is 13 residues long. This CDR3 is CSARRGLANEQFF. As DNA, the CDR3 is TGCAGTGCTAGACGGGGACTAGCGAATGAGCAGTTCTTC.

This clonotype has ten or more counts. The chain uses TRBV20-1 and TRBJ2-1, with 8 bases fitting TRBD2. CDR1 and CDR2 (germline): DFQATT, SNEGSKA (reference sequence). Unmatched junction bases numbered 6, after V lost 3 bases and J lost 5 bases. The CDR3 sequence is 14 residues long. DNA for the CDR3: TGCAGTGCTAGCGGACGGGGGGGTAACAATGAGCAGTTCTTC. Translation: CSASGRGGNNEQFF.

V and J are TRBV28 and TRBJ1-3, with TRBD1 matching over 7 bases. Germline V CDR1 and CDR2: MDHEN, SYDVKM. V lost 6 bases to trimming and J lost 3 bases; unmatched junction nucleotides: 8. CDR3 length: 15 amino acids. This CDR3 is CASRPDRDRGNTIYF. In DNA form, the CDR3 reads TGTGCCAGCAGGCCCGACAGGGACCGTGGAAACACCATATATTTT.

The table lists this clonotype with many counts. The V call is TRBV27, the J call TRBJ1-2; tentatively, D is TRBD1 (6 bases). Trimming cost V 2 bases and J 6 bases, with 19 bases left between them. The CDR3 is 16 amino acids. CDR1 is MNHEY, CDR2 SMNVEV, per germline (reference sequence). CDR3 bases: TGTGCCAGCAGTTTACTTGGACAGCCTCAGGATAATGGCTACACCTTC. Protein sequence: CASSLLGQPQDNGYTF.